These T cell receptor beta chains were read from a single sample in a study of a mutant IDH1 vaccine in newly diagnosed glioma. The antigens these receptors bind are not known. The method was immunoSEQ multiplex PCR; TCRdb's version includes in-frame clones alone and lacks a portion of them. The sample has over 50,000 clones; about 90% are singletons. The sequencing used PBMCs, collected from a glioma patient whose treatment included an IDH1 peptide vaccine. The source is a woman between 40 and 50 years old with glioma. CDR3s include the opening cysteine and the closing phenylalanine or tryptophan. The order of the fields is J gene, V gene, D gene, clone size, CDR3 DNA, CDR3 protein. D genes are given only for firm matches. The size field is filled for only some rows; it gives once, few, many or a size class.

TRBJ2-7,TRBV11-2,TRBD2,once,TGTGCCAGCAGTTCAAGGGCGGGAGCAGGGGAGCAGTACTTC,CASSSRAGAGEQYF
TRBJ2-7,TRBV19,TRBD1,-,TGTGCCAGTAGGGGGACAGACATCTCCTACGAGCAGTACTTC,CASRGTDISYEQYF
TRBJ1-1,TRBV6-5,TRBD1,once,TGTGCCAGCAGACGACAGGGGTCGGACACTGAAGCTTTCTTT,CASRRQGSDTEAFF
TRBJ2-3,TRBV5-1,-,-,TGCGCCAGCAGCCCCGGCGCGCGAGATACGCAGTATTTT,CASSPGARDTQYF
TRBJ1-1,TRBV27,-,few,TGTGCCAGCAGTTTACTGGGGCAGGGGACTGAAGCTTTCTTT,CASSLLGQGTEAFF
TRBJ1-5,TRBV5-8,-,-,TGTGCCAGCAGCTTAGCAGGGAAGAGCAATCAGCCCCAGCATTTT,CASSLAGKSNQPQHF
TRBJ2-1,TRBV5-8,-,once,TGTGCCAGCAGCTTGGTCAGCCTCAATACCCCTTCAAATGAGCAGTTCTTC,CASSLVSLNTPSNEQFF
TRBJ1-4,TRBV9,TRBD1,-,TGTGCCAGCAGCTTTGCAGGGGGTTTCAATGAAAAACTGTTTTTT,CASSFAGGFNEKLFF
TRBJ2-1,TRBV4-2,TRBD2,-,TGTGCCAGCAGCCGGCGGGAGGGCTCCTACAATGAGCAGTTCTTC,CASSRREGSYNEQFF
TRBJ2-3,TRBV4-1,TRBD2,-,TGCGCCAGCAGCCAAGCGGGAGGGCCAGCAGATACGCAGTATTTT,CASSQAGGPADTQYF
TRBJ1-1,TRBV7-8,TRBD1,-,TGTGCCAGCAGCCTCGGGACAGGGGGCAACACTGAAGCTTTCTTT,CASSLGTGGNTEAFF
TRBJ1-2,TRBV12-5,-,-,TGTGCTAGTGGTTTGGGGACCGCAGGTGGCTACACCTTC,CASGLGTAGGYTF
TRBJ1-1,TRBV6-5,-,once,TGTGCCAGCAGTTACTCGAACACTGAAGCTTTCTTT,CASSYSNTEAFF
TRBJ2-1,TRBV2,-,-,TGTGCCAGCACTAGGACTGGTTACAATGAGCAGTTCTTC,CASTRTGYNEQFF
TRBJ1-3,TRBV30,-,-,TGTGCCTGGGGGCCTCCAGGCGAATCTGGAAACACCATATATTTT,CAWGPPGESGNTIYF
TRBJ1-4,TRBV7-2,-,-,TGTGCCAGCAGCTTAGCGGGGCCAGGGGCTGAAAAACTGTTTTTT,CASSLAGPGAEKLFF
TRBJ1-1,TRBV28,-,-,TGTGCCAGCGGGAGGAGGGAAAACACTGAAGCTTTCTTT,CASGRRENTEAFF
TRBJ1-1,TRBV5-1,-,-,TGCGCCAGCAGCCCCCGGACATTGGGTGAAGCTTTCTTT,CASSPRTLGEAFF
TRBJ1-4,TRBV28,-,-,TGTGCCAGCAGTTTAGGCGGGGGGCGTGAAAAACTGTTTTTT,CASSLGGGREKLFF
TRBJ1-1,TRBV11-3,-,-,TGTGCCAGCAGCTTACAGACGAACACTGAAGCTTTCTTT,CASSLQTNTEAFF
TRBJ2-5,TRBV4-1,-,-,TGCGCCAGCAGCAACCAGGGTTTAGGGACCCAGTACTTC,CASSNQGLGTQYF
TRBJ2-7,TRBV2,TRBD2,-,TGTGCCAGCAACGATGGCGGGGAGGGCTCCTACGAGCAGTACTTC,CASNDGGEGSYEQYF
TRBJ1-4,TRBV5-1,-,-,TGCGCCAGCAGCCCCCGGGACACACCAAATGAAAAACTGTTTTTT,CASSPRDTPNEKLFF
TRBJ2-7,TRBV4-1,-,once,TGCGCCAGCAGCCCGGGCGGAAATGAGGCCTTCTACGAGCAGTACTTC,CASSPGGNEAFYEQYF
TRBJ1-5,TRBV28,-,-,TGTGCCAGCAGTTTATTCGGTCAGCCCCAGCATTTT,CASSLFGQPQHF
TRBJ1-1,TRBV6-1,-,once,TGTGCCAGCAGGGGGAGGGCCAAGAACACTGAAGCTTTCTTT,CASRGRAKNTEAFF
TRBJ2-1,TRBV4-2,-,-,TGTGCCAGCAGCCGCCTCACGGCAGTAAGGAGTGAGCAGTTCTTC,CASSRLTAVRSEQFF
TRBJ2-7,TRBV2,-,-,TGTGCCTCTTCGCGGGACAGTATTGGCGAGCAGTACTTC,CASSRDSIGEQYF